The following is a T cell receptor (beta chain) sequence with its context. Its specificity is not known. The data stem from a study of T cell responses to AZD1222 COVID-19 vaccine. At the level of the study: Second-dose recipients at about 4 or about 12 weeks were treated as one pooled group. General study findings and limits: Spike-specific TCR depth and breadth grew after two AZD1222 doses. Spike as a whole was targeted by vaccine-associated CD4 TCRs, dominant at 160-218 and 743-854. Possibly, clonal diversity was underestimated; donors were largely white British and included more females.

This CDR3 is 12 amino acids long. Germline V CDR1 and CDR2: LNHDA, SQIVND (reference sequence). Trimming shortened V by 4 bases and J by 4 bases, and 8 bases separated the two germline ends. Only in-frame clones appear in the TCRdb table, and some are missing; sequencing was by immunoSEQ multiplex PCR. The table has approximately 140,000 clones, about 92% seen once; the top ten hold roughly 5%. Sequencing was performed on peripheral blood, taken on day 0 of AZD1222 vaccination. This clonotype originated in an adult in good health. The chain links TRBV19 to TRBJ2-7; no firm D call. CDR3 coding DNA: TGTGCCAGTAGTAAGCCGGGTTACGAGCAGTACTTC. Protein sequence: CASSKPGYEQYF.